This TCR beta chain was found in a study of T cells in Graves' hyperthyroidism and ophthalmopathy. The investigators amplified TCR beta CDR3 regions from RNA transcripts. The primer set for the first-round RT-PCR of the TCR CDR3 was HTBI. Using its own MiXCR run on the multiplex PCR reads, TCRdb lists one record per CDR3 protein. This sample yields some 570,000 distinct CDR3 sequences, of which 12% to 15% are seen a single time; 6.5% to 9% belongs to the top ten. The CDR3 has 16 residues. Per germline, CDR1 SSHAT and CDR2 FNYEAQ (reference sequence). The diagnoses drew upon clinical symptoms, serum thyroxine and TRAb, thyroid ultrasound and orbital computed tomography. The count of this clonotype is one. One junction end disagrees with the germline gene, perhaps due to a read error.

The sequence came from a woman aged 18-29 years with Graves' ophthalmopathy. The V and J genes are TRBV7-7 and TRBJ1-3; 8 bases are shared with TRBD1. What was sequenced was blood. CDR3 sequence (DNA): TGTGCTAGCAGCTCAGGGGGCGGGGGGCTAGGAAACACCGTATATTTT. Its translation: CASSSGGGGLGNTVYF.